This T cell receptor (beta chain) was found in a study of blood T cell repertoires in COVID-19. About the research overall: Acute and convalescent COVID-19 samples came from the United States, Italy and Spain.

Original data processing: Researchers report that nucleated cell counts were estimated from reference gene primer amplification. Sequencing used immunoSEQ multiplex PCR; TCRdb keeps in-frame clones, though not all of them. That table is the source of V, J and clone size, and D and trimming were worked out from the DNA. Among about 160,000 clones listed, about three quarters were seen once. Per germline, CDR1 SGHTA and CDR2 FQGNSA. The CDR3 has 11 amino acids. The germline V and J ends were trimmed by 5 bases and 2 bases, with 3 bases remaining between them. This clone was detected a few times. The chain carries TRBV7-2 and TRBJ2-5; D gene ambiguous. Source material: peripheral blood. This sequence originates from a man between 65 and 79 years old with acute or convalescent COVID-19. For the CDR3, the DNA is TGTGCCAGCAGCCCTCAAGAGACCCAGTACTTC. As protein: CASSPQETQYF. The whole variable domain, filled in from reference TRBV7-2 and TRBJ2-5, reads GAGVSQSPSNKVTEKGKDVELRCDPISGHTALYWYRQSLGQGLEFLIYFQGNSAPDKSGLPSDRFSAERTGGSVSTLTIQRTQQEDSAVYLCASSPQETQYFGPGTRLLVL.